The sequence of this T cell receptor (beta chain) was determined in a study of T cell responses to AZD1222 COVID-19 vaccine. Some clones are missing from TCRdb's copy, which holds only in-frame ones; the method was immunoSEQ multiplex PCR. This sample has about 79,000 clones; more than 75% occur once, and the top ten carry roughly a fifth. Trimming took off 7 bases at V and 4 bases at J, with 10 bases between the two ends. Germline assignment: CDR1 MNHEY and CDR2 SVGAGI. The CDR3 runs 12 residues. Comment on this clone: The antigen remains unidentified.

Broader study findings: Donors in the cohort were predominantly white British and more often female, and clonal diversity was possibly underestimated. Only a handful of AZD1222 recipients tested seropositive at baseline. Nearly half of spike-specific TCRs reportedly go after variant regions that carry no mutations.

Sequences were derived from peripheral blood, sampled on day 0 of AZD1222 vaccination. The chain links TRBV6-5 to TRBJ1-2; D is undetermined. This clonotype was obtained from an adult in good health. As DNA, the CDR3 is TGTGCCAGCACCATGGTGGGCTATGGCTACACCTTC. Translated: CASTMVGYGYTF.